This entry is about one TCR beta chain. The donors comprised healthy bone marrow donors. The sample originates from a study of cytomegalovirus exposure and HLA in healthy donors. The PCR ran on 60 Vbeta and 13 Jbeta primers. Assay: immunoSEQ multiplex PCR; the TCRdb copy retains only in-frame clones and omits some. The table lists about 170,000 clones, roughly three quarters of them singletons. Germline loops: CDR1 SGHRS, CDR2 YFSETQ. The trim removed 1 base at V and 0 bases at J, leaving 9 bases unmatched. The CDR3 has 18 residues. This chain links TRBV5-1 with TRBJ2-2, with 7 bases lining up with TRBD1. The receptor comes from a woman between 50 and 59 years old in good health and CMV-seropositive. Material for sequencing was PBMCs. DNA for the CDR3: TGCGCCAGCAGCTTGTTTCGTTCGGGACAGACGAACACCGGGGAGCTGTTTTTT. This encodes CASSLFRSGQTNTGELFF.